Reported below is one T cell receptor beta chain. This likely traces to a read error, being one base from a far larger clone. The data stem from a study of regulatory T cells in long-lasting Graves disease. Time point indicated: persistent/refractory GD, antithyroid drugs over 5 years with positive TRAb. Isolated PBMC RNA provided the starting material for the TCR library. Trimming took off 5 bases at V and 5 bases at J, with 19 bases between the two ends. The CDR3 extends over 16 amino acids. Germline V CDR1 and CDR2: MDHEN, SYDVKM. Arm-PCR of CDR3 regions and iRepertoire HTBI primers were used to build TCR beta libraries. TCRdb re-analysed the multiplex PCR reads in MiXCR, keeping a single row per CDR3 protein. Of 300,000 to 350,000 distinct CDR3 sequences in the sample, roughly a fifth were seen once.

The chain has TRBV28 and TRBJ2-1, with D possibly being TRBD1 or TRBD2 (5 bases each). Sequences were derived from peripheral blood mononuclear cells (PBMCs), sampled when the disease was refractory, from a patient treated with antithyroid drugs. The receptor was isolated from a female donor with Graves disease. CDR3 sequence: CASSALRGSEHNEQFF. For the CDR3, the DNA is TGTGCCAGCAGTGCGCTCCGGGGCAGTGAACACAATGAGCAGTTCTTC.